Listed below are T cell receptor beta chains from one sample, sequenced in a study of control samples from healthy donors and cancer patients. The protocol was immunoSEQ multiplex PCR, while the TCRdb copy is restricted to in-frame clones and leaves out a portion. The repertoire consists of under 450,000 clones, with 80% to 95% occurring once and the leading ten covering just under 6.5%. The sequenced material came from PBMCs. These TCRs come from a man aged 35-49 years with head and neck cancer. The CDR3 runs from the conserved cysteine through the conserved F or W. The order of the fields is V gene, CDR3 protein.

V gene: TRBV14
CDR3 protein: CASSQGGAGQAFF

V gene: TRBV5-1
CDR3 protein: CASSNDGSSGNTIYF

V gene: TRBV7-2
CDR3 protein: CASSLELAGGLGELFF

V gene: TRBV3-1/TRBV3-2
CDR3 protein: CASSQGDRTNSPLHF

V gene: TRBV9
CDR3 protein: CASSARQGRDTGELFF

V gene: TRBV14
CDR3 protein: CASSQGLGAGGYTF

V gene: TRBV5-4
CDR3 protein: CASSLERAIANYGYTF

V gene: TRBV5-1
CDR3 protein: CASSSTGTAATGELFF

V gene: TRBV6-6
CDR3 protein: CASSQQGARLPAGYEQYF

V gene: TRBV4-2
CDR3 protein: CASSQPRDRNTEAFF

V gene: TRBV15
CDR3 protein: CATSGHSGQGNQPQHF

V gene: TRBV19
CDR3 protein: CASSIDHSGGFSTDTQYF

V gene: TRBV21-1
CDR3 protein: CASSVWDRQETQYF

V gene: TRBV18
CDR3 protein: CASSAGGNSPLHF

V gene: TRBV27
CDR3 protein: CASSATRTAPYEQYF

V gene: TRBV10-3
CDR3 protein: CAISNFQGGDEKLFF

V gene: TRBV6-1
CDR3 protein: CASSEADTQYF

V gene: TRBV28
CDR3 protein: CASTSRDSQETQYF